A selection of T cell receptor beta chains follows, all from one sample in a study of OX40 agonist ivuxolimab in advanced cancers. This table comes from immunoSEQ multiplex PCR, and its TCRdb copy is limited to in-frame clones, with some not included. The sample yields 65,000 to 85,000 clones, about 85% seen once. The sequenced sample was CD4+ or CD8+ T cells sorted from blood, obtained in a trial of the OX40 agonist ivuxolimab. Receptor source: an adult with an advanced solid tumor such as melanoma, head and neck, liver or kidney cancer. The CDR3 runs from the conserved cysteine through the conserved F or W. D genes are given only for firm matches. Not every row has a clone size; where given, it reads once, few, many or a size class.

j_call v_call clone_size d_call cdr3_aa cdr3_nt
TRBJ2-5 TRBV7-2 . . CASSLDEETQYF TGTGCCAGCAGCTTGGATGAGGAGACCCAGTACTTC
TRBJ2-7 TRBV15 . . CATSRDKASYEQYF TGTGCCACCAGCAGGGACAAGGCCTCCTACGAGCAGTACTTC
TRBJ2-1 TRBV20-1 once . CSAREYNEQFF TGCAGTGCTAGGGAGTACAATGAGCAGTTCTTC
TRBJ2-7 TRBV7-9 . . CASSRSPGTLYEQYF TGTGCCAGCAGCCGTTCTCCCGGGACATTGTACGAGCAGTACTTC
TRBJ2-7 TRBV30 . TRBD2 CAWTRGGSLYEQYF TGTGCCTGGACGCGGGGCGGGAGCCTCTACGAGCAGTACTTC
TRBJ1-6 TRBV21-1 . . CARLREGSPLHF TGTGCCAGACTCAGGGAAGGGTCACCCCTCCACTTT
TRBJ2-7 TRBV27 few TRBD2 CASTPAGGNEQYF TGTGCCAGCACCCCCGCGGGGGGGAACGAGCAGTACTTC
TRBJ2-2 TRBV6-5 . . CASSLTRNTGELFF TGTGCCAGCAGTTTGACCCGGAACACCGGGGAGCTGTTTTTT
TRBJ1-4 TRBV9 once TRBD1 CASSVGRGNEKLFF TGTGCCAGCAGCGTGGGCAGGGGGAATGAAAAACTGTTTTTT
TRBJ1-1 TRBV6-5 . . CASSRGQYTEAFF TGTGCCAGCAGTCGGGGGCAATACACTGAAGCTTTCTTT
TRBJ2-7 TRBV5-4 . . CASSPLGGYEQYF TGTGCCAGCAGCCCCCTGGGGGGCTACGAGCAGTACTTC
TRBJ2-6 TRBV7-3 . . CASSSTAGANVLTF TGTGCCAGCAGCTCCACGGCTGGGGCCAACGTCCTGACTTTC
TRBJ1-2 TRBV28 . . CASSFNEAGYGYTF TGTGCCAGCAGTTTTAATGAGGCAGGCTATGGCTACACCTTC
TRBJ2-7 TRBV11-2 . . CASSLGGGSEQYF TGTGCCAGCAGCTTAGGGGGTGGTTCCGAGCAGTACTTC
TRBJ2-3 TRBV28 . TRBD2 CASSYPYIGRGDTQYF TGTGCCAGCAGTTACCCCTACATCGGGAGGGGGGATACGCAGTATTTT
TRBJ2-1 TRBV2 . . CASSRRPGLGSYNEQFF TGTGCCAGCAGCCGCCGCCCAGGACTGGGCTCCTACAATGAGCAGTTCTTC
TRBJ1-4 TRBV29-1 . . CSVEAAIATNEKLFF TGCAGCGTTGAAGCCGCAATTGCAACTAATGAAAAACTGTTTTTT
TRBJ2-2 TRBV10-1 . . CASSAEGITGELFF TGCGCCAGCAGCGCGGAGGGCATAACCGGGGAGCTGTTTTTT
TRBJ2-1 TRBV5-6 . TRBD1 CASSLGRDRIYNEQFF TGTGCCAGCAGCTTGGGTCGGGACAGAATCTACAATGAGCAGTTCTTC
TRBJ2-2 TRBV30 once . CAWSVRQVGELFF TGTGCCTGGAGTGTAAGACAGGTCGGGGAGCTGTTTTTT
TRBJ2-7 TRBV27 . . CASSLNWGGYEQYF TGTGCCAGCAGTTTAAACTGGGGAGGATACGAGCAGTACTTC
TRBJ1-5 TRBV4-1 . . CASSQGYSNQPQHF TGCGCCAGCAGCCAAGGATATAGCAATCAGCCCCAGCATTTT
TRBJ1-1 TRBV5-4 . TRBD1 CASSLQGQNKAFF TGTGCCAGCAGCTTGCAGGGACAGAATAAAGCTTTCTTT
TRBJ1-5 TRBV29-1 . TRBD1 CSVAGQGVNQPQHF TGCAGCGTAGCTGGACAGGGCGTCAATCAGCCCCAGCATTTT
TRBJ2-1 TRBV5-5 once . CASSSPGLALQFF TGTGCCAGCAGCTCGCCGGGACTTGCTCTACAGTTCTTC
TRBJ1-3 TRBV5-1 once . CASSPLGTGPGNTIYF TGCGCCAGCAGCCCCCTAGGGACGGGCCCAGGAAACACCATATATTTT
TRBJ2-6 TRBV7-3 . TRBD2 CASSPGLGGTGANVLTF TGTGCCAGCAGCCCTGGTTTGGGGGGGACTGGGGCCAACGTCCTGACTTTC
TRBJ1-2 TRBV7-8 . TRBD1 CASSVGQGAGGYTF TGTGCCAGCAGCGTTGGACAGGGGGCCGGTGGCTACACCTTC
TRBJ1-5 TRBV7-2 . TRBD1 CASSLTGQGDQPQHF TGTGCCAGCAGCTTAACGGGACAGGGGGATCAGCCCCAGCATTTT
TRBJ2-1 TRBV6-6 . . CASTRGSEQFF TGTGCCAGCACCCGAGGGTCTGAGCAGTTCTTC
TRBJ2-7 TRBV2 few . CASSEDQGYEQYF TGTGCCAGCAGTGAAGACCAGGGGTACGAGCAGTACTTC
TRBJ1-4 TRBV28 . TRBD1 CASSLNRGQKEKLFF TGTGCCAGCAGTTTAAACAGGGGTCAGAAGGAAAAACTGTTTTTT
TRBJ2-3 TRBV2 . . CASYQEGDTQYF TGTGCCAGCTACCAAGAAGGGGATACGCAGTATTTT
TRBJ1-3 TRBV7-8 . . CASSAPEDSGNTIYF TGTGCCAGCAGCGCCCCGGAGGACTCTGGAAACACCATATATTTT
TRBJ2-5 TRBV9 . TRBD1 CASSPRTGRQETQYF TGTGCCAGCAGCCCGCGGACAGGGAGACAAGAGACCCAGTACTTC
TRBJ2-2 TRBV29-1 once TRBD2 CSVGTSGLTGELFF TGCAGCGTTGGGACTAGCGGACTCACCGGGGAGCTGTTTTTT
TRBJ1-5 TRBV19 once . CASSIGRRPNQPQHF TGTGCCAGTAGTATAGGACGGAGACCCAATCAGCCCCAGCATTTT
TRBJ2-3 TRBV9 . . CASSVSPGGTDTQYF TGTGCCAGCAGCGTAAGTCCGGGTGGCACAGATACGCAGTATTTT
TRBJ2-3 TRBV11-2 . . CASSPGGTDTQYF TGTGCCAGCAGTCCAGGGGGCACAGATACGCAGTATTTT
TRBJ1-5 TRBV2 . . CASRMMGSNQPQHF TGTGCCAGCAGAATGATGGGGAGCAATCAGCCCCAGCATTTT
TRBJ2-7 TRBV7-8 . . CASSSSTKTYSYEQYF TGTGCCAGCAGCTCCTCGACAAAGACTTACTCCTACGAGCAGTACTTC
TRBJ1-5 TRBV19 . . CASSIEGMGNQPQHF TGTGCCAGTAGTATAGAGGGGATGGGCAATCAGCCCCAGCATTTT
TRBJ2-3 TRBV20-1 . . CSARAGDTQYF TGCAGTGCTAGAGCCGGAGATACGCAGTATTTT
TRBJ1-1 TRBV5-1 . . CASSLVGAAEAFF TGCGCCAGCAGCTTGGTAGGGGCAGCTGAAGCTTTCTTT
TRBJ1-5 TRBV6-1 . TRBD1 CASRGQGNQPQHF TGTGCCAGCCGGGGACAGGGCAATCAGCCCCAGCATTTT
TRBJ1-2 TRBV5-4 . . CASTVGGGYGYTF TGTGCCAGCACCGTGGGGGGGGGCTATGGCTACACCTTC
TRBJ2-7 TRBV9 once TRBD2 CASSVGTSGSYEQYF TGTGCCAGCAGCGTGGGGACTAGCGGGAGCTACGAGCAGTACTTC
TRBJ2-7 TRBV29-1 . TRBD2 CSVRLAGSSYEQYF TGCAGCGTTAGATTAGCGGGGTCCTCCTACGAGCAGTACTTC
TRBJ2-2 TRBV28 . . CASRWGRNTGELFF TGTGCCAGCAGGTGGGGGAGAAACACCGGGGAGCTGTTTTTT
TRBJ2-1 TRBV5-1 . . CASSPDYQGSEQFF TGCGCCAGCAGCCCGGACTACCAGGGGAGTGAGCAGTTCTTC